One and the same sample provided the 21 T cell receptor beta chains below, sequenced in a study of cytomegalovirus exposure and HLA in healthy donors. PCR involved 60 Vbeta and 13 Jbeta primers. The table came from immunoSEQ multiplex PCR; TCRdb's copy has only in-frame clones and leaves some out. The sample lists some 180,000 clones, around 80% seen once, with more than 1.1% in the top ten. Sequencing input: PBMCs. These receptors all stem from a girl aged 10-17 years in good health and CMV-seropositive.

The chain recombines TRBV4-2 with TRBJ2-1; TRBD2 is a possible D gene (6 bases). Trimming pared 3 bases from V and 5 bases from J, leaving 20 bases between. The V gene's germline CDR1 is LGHNA and CDR2 YNFKEQ. The CDR3 sequence is 17 residues long. The DNA for the CDR3 is TGTGCCAGCAGCCAGGGTCGTGCGGGACGGACTAACAATGAGCAGTTCTTC. The encoded protein is CASSQGRAGRTNNEQFF.

The V and J genes are TRBV7-9 and TRBJ2-1; D is perhaps TRBD1 (6 bases). CDR3 length: 16 residues. Trimming stripped 1 base from V and 0 bases from J, with 10 bases between. Germline V gene lookup returns CDR1 SEHNR and CDR2 FQNEAQ (reference sequence). The CDR3 is CASSLVGGTSYNEQFF. The CDR3 nucleotides read TGTGCCAGCAGCTTAGTAGGGGGAACCTCCTACAATGAGCAGTTCTTC. Using reference TRBV7-9 and TRBJ2-1 for the parts outside the CDR3, the full variable domain is DTGVSQNPRHKITKRGQNVTFRCDPISEHNRLYWYRQTLGQGPEFLTYFQNEAQLEKSRLLSDRFSAERPKGSFSTLEIQRTEQGDSAMYLCASSLVGGTSYNEQFFGPGTRLTVL.

This clone was observed a single time. The V gene is TRBV27, the J gene TRBJ2-7; 9 bases fit TRBD1. V lost 3 bases, J lost 5 bases, and 8 bases stayed unmatched. Per germline, CDR1 MNHEY and CDR2 SMNVEV (reference sequence). The CDR3 contains 15 residues. CDR3 nucleotides: TGTGCCAGCAGTTTTGTTCCGGGACAGGGAAACGAGCAGTACTTC. Its protein product is CASSFVPGQGNEQYF.

This clone came up a few times. V is TRBV15 and J is TRBJ1-4, with 8 bases fitting TRBD1. This CDR3 has 15 amino acids. V shed 2 bases and J 3 bases; nucleotides not matched to a gene: 2. The germline gives CDR1 LNHNV, CDR2 YYDKDF (reference sequence). This CDR3 reads CATSRPGGSNEKLFF. The DNA of the CDR3 is TGTGCCACCAGCAGACCAGGGGGCTCTAATGAAAAACTGTTTTTT.

J is TRBJ1-5 and V is TRBV27; 9 bases fit TRBD1. From germline, CDR1 is MNHEY and CDR2 SMNVEV (reference sequence). Trimming at V came to 3 bases and at J to 3 bases, leaving 12 bases not matched to a gene. This CDR3 has 18 residues. The CDR3 region has the DNA TGTGCCAGCAGTTTCCACGGACAGGGGAGGATGTACAATCAGCCCCAGCATTTT. Translation gives CASSFHGQGRMYNQPQHF.

This clone has only one observation. This chain connects TRBV29-1 to TRBJ2-5; tentative D call: TRBD1 (5 bases). This CDR3 region has 13 residues. The V gene lost 4 bases and the J gene lost 3 bases, with 12 bases spanning the gap. Germline CDR1 is SQVTM and CDR2 is ANQGSEA. The CDR3 coding sequence is TGCAGCGTTGCTGGCAGGGCTAAAGAGACCCAGTACTTC. It codes for CSVAGRAKETQYF. Supplemented by reference TRBV29-1 and TRBJ2-5, the full variable domain reads SAVISQKPSRDICQRGTSLTIQCQVDSQVTMMFWYRQQPGQSLTLIATANQGSEATYESGFVIDKFPISRPNLTFSTLTVSNMSPEDSSIYLCSVAGRAKETQYFGPGTRLLVL.

This chain links TRBV6-1 with TRBJ2-3; D is possibly TRBD2 (6 bases). Per the germline V gene, CDR1 is MNHNS and CDR2 is SASEGT. V was shortened by 4 bases and J by 3 bases, with 14 bases between the two germline ends. This CDR3 is 15 amino acids long. The CDR3 sequence is CASSGGTGYTDTQYF. CDR3 in DNA: TGTGCCAGCAGTGGCGGGACTGGGTATACAGATACGCAGTATTTT.

The chain joins TRBV11-2 to TRBJ1-2; possible D gene TRBD1, 5 bases. This CDR3 is built from 17 residues. CDR1 and CDR2 from the germline V gene are SGHAT and FQNNGV. The V end was cut by 2 bases, the J end by 7 bases, with 23 bases between. CDR3 in amino acids: CASSLLPDLGRGFGYTF. The CDR3 DNA reads TGTGCCAGCAGCTTACTCCCGGACCTAGGGCGGGGCTTTGGCTACACCTTC.

The gene calls are TRBV5-6 and TRBJ1-1; tentative D call: TRBD1 (5 bases). The CDR3 sequence is 12 residues long. The germline V gene has CDR1 SGHDT and CDR2 YYEEEE. The V and J ends lost 4 bases and 7 bases respectively, with 11 bases between them. The CDR3 DNA reads as TGTGCCAGCAGCCTGGGGCAGGGTGAAGCTTTCTTT. Encoded protein: CASSLGQGEAFF.

The chain has TRBV11-2 and TRBJ1-1; 7 bases fit TRBD1. Germline CDR1 reads SGHAT; CDR2 reads FQNNGV. The trim removed 5 bases at V and 3 bases at J, leaving 9 bases unmatched. CDR3 length equals 15 residues. CDR3 nucleotide sequence: TGTGCCAGCAGCGCCCGGAGGGGGCGGGACACTGAAGCTTTCTTT. This sequence encodes CASSARRGRDTEAFF.

The chain links TRBV5-1 to TRBJ2-3, with TRBD2 matching over 13 bases. CDR3 length: 15 amino acids. V dropped 3 bases and J dropped 4; count of bases not matched to a gene: 2. Looked up from germline, CDR1 is SGHRS and CDR2 is YFSETQ. CDR3 residues: CASSWTSGSPDTQYF. DNA of the CDR3: TGCGCCAGCAGCTGGACTAGCGGGAGTCCAGATACGCAGTATTTT.

CDR3 region: CAWSVGTDTQYF. The CDR3 DNA reads as TGTGCCTGGTCCGTCGGCACAGATACGCAGTATTTT. V gene TRBV30 combines with J gene TRBJ2-3, with D uncertain. Trimming took off 5 bases at V and 1 base at J, with 7 bases between the two ends. There are 12 residues in the CDR3. CDR1 and CDR2 from the germline V gene are GTSNPN and SVGIG (reference sequence).

V and J are TRBV30 and TRBJ1-2; TRBD1 matches at 11 bases. The CDR3 has 13 residues. V gave up 5 bases and J gave up 8 bases; unmatched junction bases: 7. Germline loops: CDR1 GTSNPN, CDR2 SVGIG (reference sequence). The CDR3 sequence: CAWSGQGANGYTF. Written as DNA, the CDR3 is TGTGCCTGGTCAGGACAGGGGGCTAACGGCTACACCTTC.

The chain has TRBV7-8 and TRBJ1-4, with D perhaps matching TRBD1 (5 bases). CDR1 and CDR2 from the germline V gene are SGHVS and FQNEAQ. V was shortened by 8 bases and J by 7 bases, with 20 bases between the two germline ends. The CDR3 totals 15 residues. The CDR3 region has the DNA TGTGCCAGCGGCAAATTGGCGGGGCTGGGTGAAAAACTGTTTTTT. Protein: CASGKLAGLGEKLFF.

This CDR3 is CASSSSWGDPSAGELFF. The CDR3 bases are TGTGCCAGCAGCTCCTCATGGGGGGATCCATCCGCCGGGGAGCTGTTTTTT. The V call is TRBV7-6, the J call TRBJ2-2; D might be TRBD2 (6 bases). Germline CDR1 and CDR2: SGHVS and FNYEAQ. Trimming took off 4 bases at V and 6 bases at J, with 21 bases between the two ends. This CDR3 contains 17 residues.

J is TRBJ1-3 and V is TRBV7-8; D gene uncertain. The CDR3 spans 15 residues. In germline, CDR1 is SGHVS, CDR2 FQNEAQ. V lost 1 base to trimming and J lost 4 bases, with 11 bases between them. The CDR3, as DNA: TGTGCCAGCAGCTTAGAAGGAGGGTACGGAAACACCATATATTTT. The encoded protein is CASSLEGGYGNTIYF.

The chain couples TRBV27 to TRBJ2-7; 12 nucleotides align to TRBD2. The CDR3 runs to 17 residues. The V and J ends lost 5 bases and 5 bases, in that order; junction bases with no gene match: 13. CDR1 and CDR2 from the germline V gene are MNHEY and SMNVEV (reference sequence). In DNA form, the CDR3 reads TGTGCCAGCAGTCCCCGAGGACTAGCGGGACCCTGGGACGAGCAGTACTTC. This translates into CASSPRGLAGPWDEQYF.

The chain recombines TRBV5-6 with TRBJ2-7; 9 nucleotides match TRBD1. This CDR3 is 17 amino acids long. V gave up 2 bases and J gave up 4 bases; unmatched junction bases: 13. The germline gives CDR1 SGHDT, CDR2 YYEEEE. The CDR3 loop reads CASSFSPSGTGSYEQYF. The CDR3 bases are TGTGCCAGCAGCTTTAGCCCTTCCGGGACAGGGAGTTACGAGCAGTACTTC.

The CDR3, as DNA: TGTGCCAGCAGTTTAGCCGGAGGTGGGGCCAACGTCCTGACTTTC. Translation: CASSLAGGGANVLTF. This chain links TRBV6-5 with TRBJ2-6, with D tentatively TRBD2 (5 bases). Germline CDR1 reads MNHEY; CDR2 reads SVGAGI. The CDR3 totals 15 residues. Trimming shortened V by 4 bases and J by 3 bases, and 10 bases separated the two germline ends.

The V call is TRBV28, the J call TRBJ1-3; 10 nucleotides align to TRBD1. V gave up 2 bases and J gave up 1 base; unmatched junction bases: 11. The germline CDR1 and CDR2 sequences are MDHEN and SYDVKM. CDR3 length equals 19 residues. The CDR3 DNA is TGTGCCAGCAGTTTAGAGGGGACAGGGGTTTTTGGTTCTGGAAACACCATATATTTT. Translation: CASSLEGTGVFGSGNTIYF.

The V call is TRBV19, the J call TRBJ2-7; 9 bases align to TRBD1. The CDR3 is made up of 14 amino acids. Germline CDR1 reads LNHDA; CDR2 reads SQIVND (reference sequence). V lost 6 bases and J lost 3; bases outside the gene matches: 6. CDR3 sequence reads: CASRMGTGFYEQYF. CDR3 nucleotide sequence: TGTGCCAGTAGAATGGGGACAGGGTTCTACGAGCAGTACTTC.